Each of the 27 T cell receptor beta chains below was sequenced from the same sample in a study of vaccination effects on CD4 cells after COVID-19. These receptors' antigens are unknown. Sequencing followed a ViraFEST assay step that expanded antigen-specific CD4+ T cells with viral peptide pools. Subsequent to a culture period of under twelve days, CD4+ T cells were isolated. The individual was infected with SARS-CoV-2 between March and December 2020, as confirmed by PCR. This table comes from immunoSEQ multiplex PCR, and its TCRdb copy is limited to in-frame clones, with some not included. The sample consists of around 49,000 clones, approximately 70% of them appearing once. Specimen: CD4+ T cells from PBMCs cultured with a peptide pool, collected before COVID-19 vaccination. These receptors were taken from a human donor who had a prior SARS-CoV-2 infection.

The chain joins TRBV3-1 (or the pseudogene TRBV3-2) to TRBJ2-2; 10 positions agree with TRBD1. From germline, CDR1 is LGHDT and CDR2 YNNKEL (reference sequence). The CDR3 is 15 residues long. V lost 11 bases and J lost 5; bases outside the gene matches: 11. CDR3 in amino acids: CASNRGGQGTGELFF. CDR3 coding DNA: TGTGCCTCTAACAGAGGGGGACAGGGGACCGGGGAGCTGTTTTTT.

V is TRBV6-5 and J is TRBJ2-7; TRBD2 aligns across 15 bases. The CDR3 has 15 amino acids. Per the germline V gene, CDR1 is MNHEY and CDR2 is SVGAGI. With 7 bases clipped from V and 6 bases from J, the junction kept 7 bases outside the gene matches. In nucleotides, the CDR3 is TGTGCCAGCATCCTGAGGACTAGCGGGAGGGGCGAGCAGTACTTC. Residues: CASILRTSGRGEQYF.

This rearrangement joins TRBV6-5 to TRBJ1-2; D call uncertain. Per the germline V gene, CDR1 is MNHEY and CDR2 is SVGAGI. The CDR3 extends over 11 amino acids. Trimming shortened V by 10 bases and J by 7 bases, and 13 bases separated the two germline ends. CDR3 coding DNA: TGTGCCACCGAGGGAGGAGGTGGCTACACCTTC. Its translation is CATEGGGGYTF.

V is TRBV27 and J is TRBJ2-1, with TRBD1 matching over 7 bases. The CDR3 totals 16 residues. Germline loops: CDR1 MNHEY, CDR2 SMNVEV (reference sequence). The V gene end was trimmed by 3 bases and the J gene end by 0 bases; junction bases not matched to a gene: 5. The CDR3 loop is CASSLATGSSYNEQFF. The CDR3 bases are TGTGCCAGCAGTTTGGCGACAGGGAGCTCCTACAATGAGCAGTTCTTC.

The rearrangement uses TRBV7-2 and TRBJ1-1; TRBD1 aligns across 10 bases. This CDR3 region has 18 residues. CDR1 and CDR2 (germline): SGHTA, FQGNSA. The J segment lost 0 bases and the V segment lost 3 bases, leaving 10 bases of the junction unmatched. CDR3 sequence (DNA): TGTGCCAGCAGCTTTTTAGGACAGGGGGTTCGGATGAACACTGAAGCTTTCTTT. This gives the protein CASSFLGQGVRMNTEAFF. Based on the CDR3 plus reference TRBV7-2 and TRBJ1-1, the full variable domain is GAGVSQSPSNKVTEKGKDVELRCDPISGHTALYWYRQSLGQGLEFLIYFQGNSAPDKSGLPSDRFSAERTGGSVSTLTIQRTQQEDSAVYLCASSFLGQGVRMNTEAFFGQGTRLTVV.

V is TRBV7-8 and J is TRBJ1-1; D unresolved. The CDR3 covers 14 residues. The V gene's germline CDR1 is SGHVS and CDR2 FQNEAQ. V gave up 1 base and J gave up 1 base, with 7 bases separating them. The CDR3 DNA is TGTGCCAGCAGCTTAGAGGCGGCGAACACTGAAGCTTTCTTT. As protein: CASSLEAANTEAFF.

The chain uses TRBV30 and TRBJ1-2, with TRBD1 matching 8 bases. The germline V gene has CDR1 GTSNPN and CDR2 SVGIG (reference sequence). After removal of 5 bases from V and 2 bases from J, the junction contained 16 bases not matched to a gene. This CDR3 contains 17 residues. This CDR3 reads CAWGRGGSRTGNYGYTF. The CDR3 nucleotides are TGTGCCTGGGGTAGGGGGGGGTCCCGGACAGGGAACTATGGCTACACCTTC.

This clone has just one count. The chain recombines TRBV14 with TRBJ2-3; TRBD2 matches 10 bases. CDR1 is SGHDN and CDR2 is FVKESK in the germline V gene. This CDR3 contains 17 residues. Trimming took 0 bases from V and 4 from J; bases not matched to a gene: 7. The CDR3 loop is CASSQDWASGSPDTQYF. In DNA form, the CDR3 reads TGTGCCAGCAGCCAAGATTGGGCTAGCGGGAGCCCAGATACGCAGTATTTT.

DNA of the CDR3: TGTGCCAGCTCACCTTCAGGGACCGATCAGCCCCAGCATTTT. Protein: CASSPSGTDQPQHF. The V call is TRBV18, the J call TRBJ1-5, with a tentative D call TRBD1 (5 bases). Germline V gene lookup returns CDR1 KGHSH and CDR2 LQKENI. Trimming left V 3 bases short and J 5 bases short, with 11 bases between. The CDR3 contains 14 residues.

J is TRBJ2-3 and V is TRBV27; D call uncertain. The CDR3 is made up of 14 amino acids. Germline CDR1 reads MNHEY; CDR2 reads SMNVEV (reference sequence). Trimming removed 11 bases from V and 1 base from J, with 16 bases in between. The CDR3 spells CASTPTSRTDTQYF. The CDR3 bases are TGTGCCTCTACCCCAACTTCTCGCACAGATACGCAGTATTTT.

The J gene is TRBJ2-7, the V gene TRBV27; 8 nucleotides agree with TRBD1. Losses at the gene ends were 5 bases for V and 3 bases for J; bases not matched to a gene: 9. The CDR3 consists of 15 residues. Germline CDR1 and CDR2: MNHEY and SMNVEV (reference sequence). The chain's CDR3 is CASSPPGQAIYEQYF. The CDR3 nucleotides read TGTGCCAGCAGTCCCCCGGGACAGGCCATCTACGAGCAGTACTTC.

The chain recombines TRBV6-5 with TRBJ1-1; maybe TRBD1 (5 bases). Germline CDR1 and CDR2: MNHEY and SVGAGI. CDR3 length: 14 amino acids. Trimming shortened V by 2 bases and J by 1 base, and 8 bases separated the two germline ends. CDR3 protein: CASSYGGANTEAFF. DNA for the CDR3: TGTGCCAGCAGTTACGGGGGAGCGAACACTGAAGCTTTCTTT.

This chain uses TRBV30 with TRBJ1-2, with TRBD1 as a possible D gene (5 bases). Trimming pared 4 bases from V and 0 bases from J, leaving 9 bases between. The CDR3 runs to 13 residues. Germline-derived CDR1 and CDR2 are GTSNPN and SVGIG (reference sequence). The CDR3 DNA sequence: TGTGCCTGGACAGGGCCTTCTAACTATGGCTACACCTTC. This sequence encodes CAWTGPSNYGYTF. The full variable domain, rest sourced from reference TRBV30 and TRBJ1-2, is SQTIHQWPATLVQPVGSPLSLECTVEGTSNPNLYWYRQAAGRGLQLLFYSVGIGQISSEVPQNLSASRPQDRQFILSSKKLLLSDSGFYLCAWTGPSNYGYTFGSGTRLTVV.

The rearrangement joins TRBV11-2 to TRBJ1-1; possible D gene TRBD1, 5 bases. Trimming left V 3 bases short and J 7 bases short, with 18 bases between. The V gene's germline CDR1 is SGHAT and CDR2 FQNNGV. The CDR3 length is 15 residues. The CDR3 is CASSFLRGPPHEAFF. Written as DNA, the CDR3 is TGTGCCAGCAGCTTCCTTCGGGGACCTCCCCATGAAGCTTTCTTT.

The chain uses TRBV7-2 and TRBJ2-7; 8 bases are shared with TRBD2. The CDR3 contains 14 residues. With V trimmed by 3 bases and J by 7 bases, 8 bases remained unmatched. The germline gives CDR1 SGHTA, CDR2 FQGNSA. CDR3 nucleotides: TGTGCCAGCAGCTTGTCCCTACTAGCGGTAGAGCAGTACTTC. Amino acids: CASSLSLLAVEQYF.

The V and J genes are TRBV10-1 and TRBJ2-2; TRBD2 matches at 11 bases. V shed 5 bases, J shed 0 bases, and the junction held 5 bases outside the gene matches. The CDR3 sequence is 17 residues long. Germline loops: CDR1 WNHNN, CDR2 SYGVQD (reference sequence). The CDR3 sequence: CASSFFSGRANTGELFF. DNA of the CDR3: TGCGCCAGCAGTTTTTTTAGCGGGAGGGCGAACACCGGGGAGCTGTTTTTT.

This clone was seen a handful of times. The CDR3 DNA reads TGTGCCAGCAGCTCTCCAGGAAATATGAACACTGAAGCTTTCTTT. Protein sequence: CASSSPGNMNTEAFF. This chain uses TRBV7-9 with TRBJ1-1; D is unresolved. CDR3 size: 15 residues. With 4 bases removed from V and 0 bases from J, the gap between germline ends came to 12 bases. Per the germline V gene, CDR1 is SEHNR and CDR2 is FQNEAQ (reference sequence).

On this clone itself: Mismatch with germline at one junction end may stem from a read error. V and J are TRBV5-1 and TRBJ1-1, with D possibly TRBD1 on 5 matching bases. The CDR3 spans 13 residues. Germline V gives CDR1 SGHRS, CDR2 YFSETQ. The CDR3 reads CASSLPGAWSPTF. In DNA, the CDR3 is TGCGCCAGCAGCTTGCCTGGGGCGTGGAGCCCCACTTTT. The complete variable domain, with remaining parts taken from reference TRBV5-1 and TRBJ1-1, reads KAGVTQTPRYLIKTRGQQVTLSCSPISGHRSVSWYQQTPGQGLQFLFEYFSETQRNKGNFPGRFSGRQFSNSRSEMNVSTLELGDSALYLCASSLPGAWSPTFGQGTRLTVV.

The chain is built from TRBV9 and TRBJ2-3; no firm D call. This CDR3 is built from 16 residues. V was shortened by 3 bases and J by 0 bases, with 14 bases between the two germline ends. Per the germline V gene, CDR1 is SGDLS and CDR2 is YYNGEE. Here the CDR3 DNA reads TGTGCCAGCAGCGCCAGTGGGCAAGCTAGCACAGATACGCAGTATTTT. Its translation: CASSASGQASTDTQYF.

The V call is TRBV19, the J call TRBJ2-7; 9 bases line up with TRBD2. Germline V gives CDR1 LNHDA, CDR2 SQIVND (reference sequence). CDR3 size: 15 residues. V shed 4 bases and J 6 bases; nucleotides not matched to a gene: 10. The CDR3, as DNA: TGTGCCAGTAGTAGGATTAGCGGGGGCCCTGGCGAGCAGTACTTC. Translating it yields CASSRISGGPGEQYF.

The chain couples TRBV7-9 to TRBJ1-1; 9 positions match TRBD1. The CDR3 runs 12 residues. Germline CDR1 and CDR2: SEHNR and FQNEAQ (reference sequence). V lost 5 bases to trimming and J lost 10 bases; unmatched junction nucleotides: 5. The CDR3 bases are TGTGCCAGCAGCACGGACAGGGGTGCAGCTTTCTTT. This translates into CASSTDRGAAFF.

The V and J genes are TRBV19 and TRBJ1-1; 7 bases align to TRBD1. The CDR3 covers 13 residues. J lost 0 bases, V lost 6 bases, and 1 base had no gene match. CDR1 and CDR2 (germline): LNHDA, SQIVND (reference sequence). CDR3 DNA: TGTGCCAGTAGGGGACAGTTGAACACTGAAGCTTTCTTT. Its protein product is CASRGQLNTEAFF.

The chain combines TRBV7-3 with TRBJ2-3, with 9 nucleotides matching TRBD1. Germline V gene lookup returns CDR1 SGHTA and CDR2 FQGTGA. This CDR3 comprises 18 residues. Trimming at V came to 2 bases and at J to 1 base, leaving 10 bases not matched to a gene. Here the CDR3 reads CASSLGVRRDRGTDTQYF. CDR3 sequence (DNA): TGTGCCAGCAGCTTAGGGGTACGGAGGGACAGGGGCACAGATACGCAGTATTTT.

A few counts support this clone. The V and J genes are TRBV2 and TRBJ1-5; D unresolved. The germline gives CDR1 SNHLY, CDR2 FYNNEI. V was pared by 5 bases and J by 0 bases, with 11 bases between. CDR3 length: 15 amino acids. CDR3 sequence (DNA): TGTGCCAGCAGTATCGTAGAGGGTAGCAATCAGCCCCAGCATTTT. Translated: CASSIVEGSNQPQHF.

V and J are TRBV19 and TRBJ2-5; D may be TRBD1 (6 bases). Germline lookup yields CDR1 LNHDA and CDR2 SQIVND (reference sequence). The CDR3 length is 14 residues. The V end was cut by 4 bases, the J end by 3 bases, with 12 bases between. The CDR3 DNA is TGTGCCAGTAGTACCTACGAGGGGGAAGAGACCCAGTACTTC. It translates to CASSTYEGEETQYF. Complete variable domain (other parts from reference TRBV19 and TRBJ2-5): DGGITQSPKYLFRKEGQNVTLSCEQNLNHDAMYWYRQDPGQGLRLIYYSQIVNDFQKGDIAEGYSVSREKKESFPLTVTSAQKNPTAFYLCASSTYEGEETQYFGPGTRLLVL.

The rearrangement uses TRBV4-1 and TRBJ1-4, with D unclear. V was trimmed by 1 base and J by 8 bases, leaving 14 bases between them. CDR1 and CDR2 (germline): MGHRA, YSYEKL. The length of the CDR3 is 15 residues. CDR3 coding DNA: TGCGCCAGCAGCCAAGGGACTGTCGGGGAGGAAAAACTGTTTTTT. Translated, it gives CASSQGTVGEEKLFF.

CDR3 sequence (DNA): TGTGCCAGCAGCTACGGGACCGTCTATGGCTACACCTTC. Translated: CASSYGTVYGYTF. The chain couples TRBV7-9 to TRBJ1-2; D possibly corresponds to TRBD1 (5 bases). Germline V gene sequence: CDR1 SEHNR, CDR2 FQNEAQ (reference sequence). The V and J ends lost 4 bases and 4 bases respectively, with 10 bases between them. This CDR3 comprises 13 residues.